This TCR beta chain was obtained from a study of blood T cell repertoires in COVID-19. Study context: Sites across the United States, Italy and Spain contributed samples from acute and convalescent COVID-19. PBMCs, B-cell-depleted T cells, or T cells were the source of the cDNA or gDNA that made up the material.

Under the authors' procedure: Amplification from reference gene primers served as the basis for estimated nucleated cell counts. Measured with immunoSEQ multiplex PCR; TCRdb has only the in-frame clones, and not every one. Clone size and the V and J calls come from that table; the DNA yielded D and trimming. The data show about 340,000 clones, roughly 85% seen once. V shed 4 bases and J shed 5 bases, with 21 bases lying between them. The CDR3 length is 17 residues. Clinical history reported by participants formed the basis on which cohorts were assigned. The chain employs TRBV23-1 and TRBJ2-1, with D uncertain. TRBV23-1 qualifies as an ORF whose function is uncertain. Sequenced input: PBMCs or T cells enriched from blood (not recorded which). This receptor was identified in a woman between 40 and 50 years old with acute COVID-19. The DNA of the CDR3 is TGCGCCAGCAGTCGCCCGCCCACACTATTCAACAACAATGAGCAGTTCTTC. Protein product: CASSRPPTLFNNNEQFF.